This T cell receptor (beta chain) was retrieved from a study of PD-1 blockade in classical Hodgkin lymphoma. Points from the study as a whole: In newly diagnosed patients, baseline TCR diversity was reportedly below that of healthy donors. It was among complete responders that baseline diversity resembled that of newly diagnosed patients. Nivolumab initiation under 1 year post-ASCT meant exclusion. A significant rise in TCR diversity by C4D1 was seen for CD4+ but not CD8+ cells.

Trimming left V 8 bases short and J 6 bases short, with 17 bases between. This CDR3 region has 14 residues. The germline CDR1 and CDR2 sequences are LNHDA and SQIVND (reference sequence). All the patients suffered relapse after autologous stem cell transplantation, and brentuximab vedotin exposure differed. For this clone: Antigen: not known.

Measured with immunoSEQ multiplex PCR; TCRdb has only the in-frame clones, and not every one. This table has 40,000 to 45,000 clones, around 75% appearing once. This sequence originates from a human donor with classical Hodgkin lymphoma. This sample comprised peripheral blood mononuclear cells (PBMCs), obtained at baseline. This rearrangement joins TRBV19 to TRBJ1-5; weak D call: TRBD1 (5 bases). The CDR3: CASQKKPGLQPQHF. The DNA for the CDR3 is TGTGCCAGTCAAAAAAAGCCAGGGCTTCAGCCCCAGCATTTT.